The clone carrying this TCR beta chain appeared a single time. Its antigen remains unknown. Sequencing was performed with immunoSEQ multiplex PCR; in TCRdb, only in-frame clones are kept and a portion is missing. Counted here are around 92,000 clones, 85% to 95% occurring once; the ten biggest clones make up around 0.3%. Germline V gene sequence: CDR1 SGHNT, CDR2 YYREEE (reference sequence). V gave up 4 bases and J gave up 8 bases; unmatched junction bases: 10. The CDR3 is made up of 15 amino acids. The data are from a study of OX40 agonist ivuxolimab in advanced cancers. Study context: The patients got ivuxolimab, which is an agonistic anti-OX40 (CD134) antibody. Three partial responders included one hepatocellular carcinoma patient and two cutaneous melanoma patients.

Findings and caveats of the study: Expanded clones belonging to CD8+ T cells outnumbered, on average, those of CD4+.

On cycle 4 day 1 and cycle 7 day 1, as well as at baseline, blood was sampled. The chain is built from TRBV5-4 and TRBJ1-4, with 8 positions matching TRBD1. The sequence came from an adult with an advanced solid tumor such as melanoma, head and neck, liver or kidney cancer. Sequenced here: CD4+ or CD8+ T cells sorted from blood, sampled in a trial of the OX40 agonist ivuxolimab. The CDR3, as DNA: TGTGCCAGCAGCACGCGGACAGGGAGAGAGGAAAAACTGTTTTTT. Translating gives CASSTRTGREEKLFF.